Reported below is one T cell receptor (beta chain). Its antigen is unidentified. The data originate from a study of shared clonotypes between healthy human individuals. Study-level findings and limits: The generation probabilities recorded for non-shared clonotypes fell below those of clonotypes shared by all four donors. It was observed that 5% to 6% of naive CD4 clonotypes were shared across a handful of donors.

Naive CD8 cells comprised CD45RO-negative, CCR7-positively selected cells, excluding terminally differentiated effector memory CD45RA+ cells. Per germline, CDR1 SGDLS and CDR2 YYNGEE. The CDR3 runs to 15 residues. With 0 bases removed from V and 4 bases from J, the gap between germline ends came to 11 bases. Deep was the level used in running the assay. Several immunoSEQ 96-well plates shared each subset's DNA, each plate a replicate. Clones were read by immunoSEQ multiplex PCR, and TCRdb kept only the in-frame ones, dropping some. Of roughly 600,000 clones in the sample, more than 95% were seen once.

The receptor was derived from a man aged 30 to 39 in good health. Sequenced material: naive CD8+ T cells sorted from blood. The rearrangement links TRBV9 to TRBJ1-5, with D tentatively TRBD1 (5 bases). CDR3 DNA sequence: TGTGCCAGCAGCGTAGATGGGACGACAAATCAGCCCCAGCATTTT. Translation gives CASSVDGTTNQPQHF.